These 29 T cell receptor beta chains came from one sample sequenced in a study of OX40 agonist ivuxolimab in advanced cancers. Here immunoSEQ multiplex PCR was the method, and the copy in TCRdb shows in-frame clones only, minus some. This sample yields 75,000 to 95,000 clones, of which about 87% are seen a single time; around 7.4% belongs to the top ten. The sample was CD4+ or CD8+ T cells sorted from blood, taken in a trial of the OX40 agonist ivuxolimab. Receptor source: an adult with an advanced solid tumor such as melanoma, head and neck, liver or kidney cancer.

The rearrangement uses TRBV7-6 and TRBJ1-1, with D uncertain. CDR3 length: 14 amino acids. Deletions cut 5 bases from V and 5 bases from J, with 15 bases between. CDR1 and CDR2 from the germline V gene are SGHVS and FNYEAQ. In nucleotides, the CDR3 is TGTGCCAGCAGCCCAGGACCAAGGAATACTGAAGCTTTCTTT. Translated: CASSPGPRNTEAFF.

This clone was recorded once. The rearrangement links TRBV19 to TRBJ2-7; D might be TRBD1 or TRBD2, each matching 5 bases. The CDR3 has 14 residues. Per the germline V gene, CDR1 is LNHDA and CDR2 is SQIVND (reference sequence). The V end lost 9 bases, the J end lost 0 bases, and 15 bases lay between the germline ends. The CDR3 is CASRSEGTSYEQYF. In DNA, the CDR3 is TGTGCCAGCCGAAGCGAGGGGACCTCCTACGAGCAGTACTTC.

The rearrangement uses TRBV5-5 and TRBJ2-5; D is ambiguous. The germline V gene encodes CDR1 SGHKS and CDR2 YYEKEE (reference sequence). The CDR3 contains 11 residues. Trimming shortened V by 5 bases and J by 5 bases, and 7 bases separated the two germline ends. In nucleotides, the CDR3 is TGTGCCAGCAGTCTCTTGGAGACCCAGTACTTC. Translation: CASSLLETQYF.

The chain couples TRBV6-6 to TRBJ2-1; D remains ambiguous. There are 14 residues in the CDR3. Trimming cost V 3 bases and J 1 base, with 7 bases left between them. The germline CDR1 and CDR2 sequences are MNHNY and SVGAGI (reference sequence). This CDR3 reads CASSYQVSYNEQFF. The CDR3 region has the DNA TGTGCCAGCAGTTATCAGGTGTCCTACAATGAGCAGTTCTTC.

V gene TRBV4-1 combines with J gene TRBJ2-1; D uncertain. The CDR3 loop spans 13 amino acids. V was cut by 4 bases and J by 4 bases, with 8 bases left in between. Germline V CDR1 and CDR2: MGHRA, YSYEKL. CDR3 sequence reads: CASSPSRYNEQFF. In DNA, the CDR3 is TGCGCCAGCAGCCCGAGTCGGTACAATGAGCAGTTCTTC.

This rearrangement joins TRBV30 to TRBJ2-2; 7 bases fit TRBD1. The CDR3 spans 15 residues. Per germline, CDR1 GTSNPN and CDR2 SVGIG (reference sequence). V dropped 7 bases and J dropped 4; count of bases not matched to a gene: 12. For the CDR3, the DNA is TGTGCCTCCTCAAGGGGCCGACAGGGCACCGGGGAGCTGTTTTTT. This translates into CASSRGRQGTGELFF.

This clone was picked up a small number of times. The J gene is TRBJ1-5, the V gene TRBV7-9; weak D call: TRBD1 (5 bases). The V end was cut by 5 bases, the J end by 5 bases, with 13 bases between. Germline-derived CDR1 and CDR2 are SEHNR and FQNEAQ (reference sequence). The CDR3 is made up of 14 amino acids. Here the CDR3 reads CASSRAGNDQPQHF. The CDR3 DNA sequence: TGTGCCAGCAGCCGGGCAGGGAACGATCAGCCCCAGCATTTT. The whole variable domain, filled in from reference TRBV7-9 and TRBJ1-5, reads DTGVSQNPRHKITKRGQNVTFRCDPISEHNRLYWYRQTLGQGPEFLTYFQNEAQLEKSRLLSDRFSAERPKGSFSTLEIQRTEQGDSAMYLCASSRAGNDQPQHFGDGTRLSIL.

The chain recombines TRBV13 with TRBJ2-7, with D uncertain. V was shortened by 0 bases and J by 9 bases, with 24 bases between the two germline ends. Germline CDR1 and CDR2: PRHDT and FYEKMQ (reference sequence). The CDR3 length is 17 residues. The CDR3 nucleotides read TGTGCCAGCAGCTTAGGCCTCGTTTTATCTTCAGGTCCCGGGCAGTACTTC. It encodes CASSLGLVLSSGPGQYF.

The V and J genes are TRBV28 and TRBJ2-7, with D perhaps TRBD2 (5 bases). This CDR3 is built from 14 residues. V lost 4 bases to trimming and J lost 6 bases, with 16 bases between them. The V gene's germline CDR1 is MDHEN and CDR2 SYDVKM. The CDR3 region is CASSCSGSGCEQYF. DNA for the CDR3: TGTGCCAGCAGTTGTTCGGGGTCGGGGTGCGAGCAGTACTTC. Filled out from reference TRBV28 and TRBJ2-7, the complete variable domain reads DVKVTQSSRYLVKRTGEKVFLECVQDMDHENMFWYRQDPGLGLRLIYFSYDVKMKEKGDIPEGYSVSREKKERFSLILESASTNQTSMYLCASSCSGSGCEQYFGPGTRLTVT.

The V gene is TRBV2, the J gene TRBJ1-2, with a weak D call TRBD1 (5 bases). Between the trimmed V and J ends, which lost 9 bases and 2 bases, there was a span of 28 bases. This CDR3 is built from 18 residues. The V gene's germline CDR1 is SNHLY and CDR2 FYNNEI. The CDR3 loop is CASQVVGWGDEKNYGYTF. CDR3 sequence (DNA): TGTGCCAGTCAAGTGGTGGGGTGGGGGGACGAAAAGAACTATGGCTACACCTTC.

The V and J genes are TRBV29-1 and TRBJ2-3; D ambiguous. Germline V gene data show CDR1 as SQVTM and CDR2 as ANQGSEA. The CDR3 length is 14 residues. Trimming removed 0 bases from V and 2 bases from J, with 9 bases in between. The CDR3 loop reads CSVEELGDTDTQYF. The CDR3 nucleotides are TGCAGCGTTGAAGAGTTGGGCGACACAGATACGCAGTATTTT.

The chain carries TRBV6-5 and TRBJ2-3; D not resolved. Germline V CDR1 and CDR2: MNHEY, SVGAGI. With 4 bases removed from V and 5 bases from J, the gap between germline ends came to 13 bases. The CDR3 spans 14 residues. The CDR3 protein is CASSLYQLIDTQYF. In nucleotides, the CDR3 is TGTGCCAGCAGTTTATACCAATTAATAGATACGCAGTATTTT.

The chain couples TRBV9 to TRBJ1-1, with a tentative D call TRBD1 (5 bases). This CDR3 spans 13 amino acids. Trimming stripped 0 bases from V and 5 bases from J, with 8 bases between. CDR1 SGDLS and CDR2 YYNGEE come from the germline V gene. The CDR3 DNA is TGTGCCAGCAGCGTAGAGGGGCGGACTGAAGCTTTCTTT. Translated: CASSVEGRTEAFF.

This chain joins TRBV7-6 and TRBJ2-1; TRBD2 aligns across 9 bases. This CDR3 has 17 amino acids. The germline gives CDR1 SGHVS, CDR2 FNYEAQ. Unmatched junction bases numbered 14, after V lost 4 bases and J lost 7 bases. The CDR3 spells CASSSPRAGGSGNEQFF. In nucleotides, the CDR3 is TGTGCCAGCAGCTCCCCCCGCGCGGGAGGGTCGGGGAATGAGCAGTTCTTC.

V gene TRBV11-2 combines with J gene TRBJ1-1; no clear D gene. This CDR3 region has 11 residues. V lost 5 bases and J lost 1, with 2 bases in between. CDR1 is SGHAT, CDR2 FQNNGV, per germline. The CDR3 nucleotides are TGTGCCAGCAGCGCGAACACTGAAGCTTTCTTT. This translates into CASSANTEAFF. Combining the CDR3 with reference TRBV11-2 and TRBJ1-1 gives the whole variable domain EAGVAQSPRYKIIEKRQSVAFWCNPISGHATLYWYQQILGQGPKLLIQFQNNGVVDDSQLPKDRFSAERLKGVDSTLKIQPAKLEDSAVYLCASSANTEAFFGQGTRLTVV.

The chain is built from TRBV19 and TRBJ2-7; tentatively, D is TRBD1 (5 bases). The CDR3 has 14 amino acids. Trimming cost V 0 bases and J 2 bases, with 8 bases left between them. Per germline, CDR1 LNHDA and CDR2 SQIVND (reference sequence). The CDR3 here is CASSIDTGTYEQYF. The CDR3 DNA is TGTGCCAGTAGTATAGATACAGGAACCTACGAGCAGTACTTC. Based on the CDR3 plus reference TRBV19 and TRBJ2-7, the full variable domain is DGGITQSPKYLFRKEGQNVTLSCEQNLNHDAMYWYRQDPGQGLRLIYYSQIVNDFQKGDIAEGYSVSREKKESFPLTVTSAQKNPTAFYLCASSIDTGTYEQYFGPGTRLTVT.

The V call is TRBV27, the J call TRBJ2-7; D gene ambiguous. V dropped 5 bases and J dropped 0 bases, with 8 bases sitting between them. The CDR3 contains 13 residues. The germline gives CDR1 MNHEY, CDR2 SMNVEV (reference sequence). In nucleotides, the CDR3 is TGTGCCAGCAGTACACCCTCCTCCTACGAGCAGTACTTC. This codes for CASSTPSSYEQYF.

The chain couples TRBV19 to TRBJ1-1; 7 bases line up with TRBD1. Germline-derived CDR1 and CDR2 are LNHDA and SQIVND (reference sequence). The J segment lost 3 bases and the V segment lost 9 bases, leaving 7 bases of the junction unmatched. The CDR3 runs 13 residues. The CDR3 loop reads CASIGQAYTEAFF. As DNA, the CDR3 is TGTGCCAGCATCGGACAGGCGTACACTGAAGCTTTCTTT.

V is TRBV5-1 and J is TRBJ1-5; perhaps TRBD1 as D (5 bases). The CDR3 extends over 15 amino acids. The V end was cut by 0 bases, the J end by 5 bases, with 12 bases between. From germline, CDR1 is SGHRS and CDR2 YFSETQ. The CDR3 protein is CASSLEGAVDQPQHF. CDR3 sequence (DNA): TGCGCCAGCAGCTTGGAAGGGGCTGTAGATCAGCCCCAGCATTTT. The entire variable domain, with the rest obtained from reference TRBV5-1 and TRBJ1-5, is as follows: KAGVTQTPRYLIKTRGQQVTLSCSPISGHRSVSWYQQTPGQGLQFLFEYFSETQRNKGNFPGRFSGRQFSNSRSEMNVSTLELGDSALYLCASSLEGAVDQPQHFGDGTRLSIL.

CDR3 bases: TGTGCCAGCAGCGTAGTGGCGGGAGTGGAATCCTACAATGAGCAGTTCTTC. Protein sequence: CASSVVAGVESYNEQFF. The chain links TRBV9 to TRBJ2-1; the match to TRBD2 covers 7 bases. V dropped 0 bases and J dropped 1; count of bases not matched to a gene: 7. Germline V lookup: CDR1 SGDLS, CDR2 YYNGEE. The CDR3 spans 17 residues.

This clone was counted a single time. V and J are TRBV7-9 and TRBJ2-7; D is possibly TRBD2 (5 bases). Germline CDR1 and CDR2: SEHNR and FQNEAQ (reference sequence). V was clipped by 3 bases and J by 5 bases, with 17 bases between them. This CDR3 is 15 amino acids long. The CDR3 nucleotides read TGTGCCAGCAGCTTTAGCTACGGCGGGTCCCACGAGCAGTACTTC. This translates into CASSFSYGGSHEQYF.

The DNA for the CDR3 is TGCAGCGTTGTGGTAGGGGCCTCGTACAATGAGCAGTTCTTC. It yields the protein CSVVVGASYNEQFF. V is TRBV29-1 and J is TRBJ2-1, with D possibly being TRBD1 (5 bases). The V and J ends lost 4 bases and 4 bases respectively, with 14 bases between them. The CDR3 sequence is 14 residues long. Germline assignment: CDR1 SQVTM and CDR2 ANQGSEA.

This CDR3 is CAWSLGTSGTDTQYF. The CDR3 bases are TGTGCCTGGAGTCTAGGGACTAGCGGGACAGATACGCAGTATTTT. This sequence joins TRBV30 and TRBJ2-3; 12 nucleotides match TRBD2. Germline CDR1 reads GTSNPN; CDR2 reads SVGIG (reference sequence). V gave up 2 bases and J gave up 3 bases; unmatched junction bases: 3. The CDR3 loop spans 15 amino acids. The entire variable domain, with the rest obtained from reference TRBV30 and TRBJ2-3, is as follows: SQTIHQWPATLVQPVGSPLSLECTVEGTSNPNLYWYRQAAGRGLQLLFYSVGIGQISSEVPQNLSASRPQDRQFILSSKKLLLSDSGFYLCAWSLGTSGTDTQYFGPGTRLTVL.

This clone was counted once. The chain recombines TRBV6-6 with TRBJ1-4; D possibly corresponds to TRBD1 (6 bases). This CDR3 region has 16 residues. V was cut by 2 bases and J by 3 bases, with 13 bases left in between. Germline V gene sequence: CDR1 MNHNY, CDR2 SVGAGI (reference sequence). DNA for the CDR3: TGTGCCAGCAGTTACCGGGGGGCCGGTGCTAATGAAAAACTGTTTTTT. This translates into CASSYRGAGANEKLFF.

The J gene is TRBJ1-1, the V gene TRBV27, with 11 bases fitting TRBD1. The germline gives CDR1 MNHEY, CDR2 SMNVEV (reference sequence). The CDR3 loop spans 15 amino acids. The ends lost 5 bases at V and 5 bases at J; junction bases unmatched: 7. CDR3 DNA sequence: TGTGCCAGCAGTCCCCGGACAGGGGGCCTGACTGAAGCTTTCTTT. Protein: CASSPRTGGLTEAFF.

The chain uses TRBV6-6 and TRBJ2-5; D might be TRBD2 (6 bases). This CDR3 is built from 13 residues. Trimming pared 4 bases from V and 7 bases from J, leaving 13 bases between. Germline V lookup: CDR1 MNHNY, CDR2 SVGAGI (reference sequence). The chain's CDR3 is CASSWTAGGTQYF. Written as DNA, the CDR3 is TGTGCCAGCAGTTGGACTGCCGGGGGGACCCAGTACTTC.

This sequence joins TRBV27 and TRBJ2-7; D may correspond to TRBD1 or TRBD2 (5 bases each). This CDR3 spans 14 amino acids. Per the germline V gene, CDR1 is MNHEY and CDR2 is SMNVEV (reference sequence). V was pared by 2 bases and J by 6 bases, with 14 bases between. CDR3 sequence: CASSLGGGEGEQYF. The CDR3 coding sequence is TGTGCCAGCAGTTTAGGTGGGGGAGAGGGCGAGCAGTACTTC.

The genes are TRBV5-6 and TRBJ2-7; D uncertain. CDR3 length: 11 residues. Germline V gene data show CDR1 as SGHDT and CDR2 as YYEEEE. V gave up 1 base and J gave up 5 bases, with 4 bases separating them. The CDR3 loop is CASSLSDEQYF. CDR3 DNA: TGTGCCAGCAGCTTGTCGGACGAGCAGTACTTC. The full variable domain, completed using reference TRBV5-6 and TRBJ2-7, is DAGVTQSPTHLIKTRGQQVTLRCSPKSGHDTVSWYQQALGQGPQFIFQYYEEEERQRGNFPDRFSGHQFPNYSSELNVNALLLGDSALYLCASSLSDEQYFGPGTRLTVT.

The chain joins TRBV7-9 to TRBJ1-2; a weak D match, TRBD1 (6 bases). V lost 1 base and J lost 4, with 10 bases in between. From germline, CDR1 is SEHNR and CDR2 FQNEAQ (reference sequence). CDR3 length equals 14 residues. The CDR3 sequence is CASSLVGAPYGYTF. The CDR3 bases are TGTGCCAGCAGCTTAGTGGGGGCTCCCTATGGCTACACCTTC.